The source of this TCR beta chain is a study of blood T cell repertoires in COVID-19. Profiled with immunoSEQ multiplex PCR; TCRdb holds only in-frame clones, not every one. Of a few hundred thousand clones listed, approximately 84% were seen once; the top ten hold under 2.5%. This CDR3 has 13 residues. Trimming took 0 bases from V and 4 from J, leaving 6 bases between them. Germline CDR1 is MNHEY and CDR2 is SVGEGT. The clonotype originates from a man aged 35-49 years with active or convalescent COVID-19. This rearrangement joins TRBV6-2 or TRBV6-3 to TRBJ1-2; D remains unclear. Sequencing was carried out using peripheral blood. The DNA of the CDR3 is TGTGCCAGCAGTTACTCTGGCTCCTATGGCTACACCTTC. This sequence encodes CASSYSGSYGYTF.